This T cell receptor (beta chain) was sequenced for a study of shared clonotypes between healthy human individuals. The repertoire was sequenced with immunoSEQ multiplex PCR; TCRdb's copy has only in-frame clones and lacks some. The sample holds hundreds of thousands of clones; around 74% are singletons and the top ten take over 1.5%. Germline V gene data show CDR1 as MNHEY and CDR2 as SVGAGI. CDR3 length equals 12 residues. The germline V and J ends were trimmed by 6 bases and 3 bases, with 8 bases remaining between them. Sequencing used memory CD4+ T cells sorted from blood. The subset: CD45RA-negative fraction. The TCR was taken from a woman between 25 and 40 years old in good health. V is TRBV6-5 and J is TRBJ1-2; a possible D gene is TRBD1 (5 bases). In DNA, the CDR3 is TGTGCCAGCAGGAAGACAGACTATGGCTACACCTTC. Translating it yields CASRKTDYGYTF.